The T cell receptor (beta chain) described here comes from a study of blood T cells in healthy people across ages. Study-level findings and limits: Donor CMV status, an unknown factor, possibly confounded changes in expanded clonotypes. PBMCs went unsorted, and a conclusive naive versus antigen-experienced comparison was therefore prevented.

At least 6 million PBMCs were isolated per sample. V was shortened by 3 bases and J by 7 bases, with 19 bases between the two germline ends. CDR3 length equals 16 residues. A second PCR, run for roughly 7 to 12 cycles, used a sample-barcoded 5' primer plus a J-beta primer mix. Samples each returned at least 2.5 million CDR3-containing paired-end reads. TCRdb called the 5' RACE reads again in MiXCR, with one record for every CDR3 protein. The sample contains about 1,600,000 distinct CDR3 sequences, approximately 42% of which appear only once. Comment on this clonotype: The antigen remains undetermined.

The specimen sequenced was blood. The source is a woman aged 18-35 years in good health. The chain uses TRBV12-3 or TRBV12-4 and TRBJ1-5, with D unclear. This CDR3 is CASSLGGRAHVQPQHF. DNA for the CDR3: TGTGCCAGCAGTTTGGGTGGGAGGGCTCACGTGCAGCCCCAGCATTTT.